The rows below give T cell receptor beta chains drawn from one sample of a study of cytomegalovirus exposure and HLA in healthy donors. Data came from immunoSEQ multiplex PCR; TCRdb stores just in-frame clones and leaves some out. The sample records approximately 210,000 clones, roughly 83% being singletons. The sequenced material came from PBMCs. The source of these receptors is a young woman in good health and CMV-seronegative. The CDR3 runs from the conserved cysteine through the conserved F or W. The D gene is left open where the match is weak. A clone size is listed for some rows: how often the clone was seen (once, few, many), or a class if it is expanded.

cdr3_nt,cdr3_aa,v_call,j_call,clone_size,d_call
TGCAGCGTCACAGGTGGCACCGGGGAGCTGTTTTTT,CSVTGGTGELFF,TRBV29-1,TRBJ2-2,once,.
TGTGCCAGCAGCTACCCCGCGTCTACTGAAGCTTTCTTT,CASSYPASTEAFF,TRBV5-4,TRBJ1-1,once,.
TGTGCCAGCAACACGTTAGCCTATGGCTACACCTTC,CASNTLAYGYTF,TRBV28,TRBJ1-2,few,.
TGTGCCAGCAGTACGCTGTCGGGGGTCCCCGAGGAGCTGTTTTTT,CASSTLSGVPEELFF,TRBV6-5,TRBJ2-2,.,.
TGTGCCAGCAGCTCCCCGCGGGATACGCAGTATTTT,CASSSPRDTQYF,TRBV7-2,TRBJ2-3,.,.
TGTGCCAGCTCACCGGTGTGGACAGAGAGGAACACTGAAGCTTTCTTT,CASSPVWTERNTEAFF,TRBV18,TRBJ1-1,.,.
TGTGCCAGCACCCCGAGGGGGGGGCCGGGGGAGACCCAGTACTTC,CASTPRGGPGETQYF,TRBV11-2,TRBJ2-5,.,.
TGCAGCGTTGAACAGGGCACTGAAGCTTTCTTT,CSVEQGTEAFF,TRBV29-1,TRBJ1-1,.,.
TGTGCCAGCAAGCGGGGGGGCGAGTACAATGAGCAGTTCTTC,CASKRGGEYNEQFF,TRBV9,TRBJ2-1,many,TRBD2
TGTGCCAGTATGCGCGGGGGAGGCTACGAGCAGTACTTC,CASMRGGGYEQYF,TRBV19,TRBJ2-7,.,TRBD2
TGTGCCAGCAGCTTAGGCGACAGGGAGGACACTGAAGCTTTCTTT,CASSLGDREDTEAFF,TRBV7-9,TRBJ1-1,.,TRBD1
TGTGCCAGCAGCGTAGAGGACAGTTCCTACGAGCAGTACTTC,CASSVEDSSYEQYF,TRBV9,TRBJ2-7,.,.
TGCGCCAGCAGCCGGGACAGGGAGGGTGAAAAACTGTTTTTT,CASSRDREGEKLFF,TRBV5-1,TRBJ1-4,.,TRBD1
TGTGCCAGCAGCCGGACTCCCACCAACACCGGGGAGCTGTTTTTT,CASSRTPTNTGELFF,TRBV5-4,TRBJ2-2,few,.
TGCGCCAGCAGCTTGGGGGACAATTTGAGCAATCAGCCCCAGCATTTT,CASSLGDNLSNQPQHF,TRBV5-1,TRBJ1-5,once,.
TGCGCCAGCAGTGAGTCGGAGGCAGGTCTAAATCAGCCCCAGCATTTT,CASSESEAGLNQPQHF,TRBV10-2,TRBJ1-5,.,.
TGTGCCTGGAGTGTCCAGGGGACCTATAATTCACCCCTCCACTTT,CAWSVQGTYNSPLHF,TRBV30,TRBJ1-6,once,.
TGTGCCAGCAGCCAAGTGACTAGCGGCCAAGAGACCCAGTACTTC,CASSQVTSGQETQYF,TRBV14,TRBJ2-5,.,TRBD2
TGTGCCAGCAGCTTAGCTGGAAGGGGGCTAGTGTCCGGGCGAGGCAATCAGCCCCAGCATTTT,CASSLAGRGLVSGRGNQPQHF,TRBV7-8,TRBJ1-5,.,TRBD1
TGTGCCAGCAGCGCCTCAACAGGGGAGTTCGACGAGCAGTACTTC,CASSASTGEFDEQYF,TRBV9,TRBJ2-7,.,TRBD1
TGTGCCAGCAGTGAATTATTTTCGGCTTTCTTT,CASSELFSAFF,TRBV25-1,TRBJ1-1,.,.
TGCGCCAGCAGCCTGGGCTATGGACTAGAGCTCAATGAGCAGTTCTTC,CASSLGYGLELNEQFF,TRBV5-1,TRBJ2-1,.,TRBD2
TGTGCCAGCAGTGACCCAGGAGGGAAGCAGTTCTTC,CASSDPGGKQFF,TRBV6-5,TRBJ2-1,.,.
TGTGCCAGCAGACCGGGACTAGCGTTCAATGAGCAGTTCTTC,CASRPGLAFNEQFF,TRBV7-2,TRBJ2-1,.,TRBD2
TGCGCCAGCAGCCATGGGGACAGGCTTGAAGCTTTCTTT,CASSHGDRLEAFF,TRBV4-1,TRBJ1-1,.,TRBD1
TGTGCCGGAGAACTACAGGGCATTGGCTACACCTTC,CAGELQGIGYTF,TRBV19,TRBJ1-2,.,.
TGTGCCAGCAGTTATCGCGTGGACAGGGGGAATGAGCAGTTCTTC,CASSYRVDRGNEQFF,TRBV6-5,TRBJ2-1,.,TRBD1
TGTGCCAGCAGCCGAGCGGTTCTGGACACAGATACGCAGTATTTT,CASSRAVLDTDTQYF,TRBV6-5,TRBJ2-3,.,.
TGTGCCAGCACGGTATACTACGAGCAGTACTTC,CASTVYYEQYF,TRBV2,TRBJ2-7,.,.
TGTGCCAGCAACTCATATGGGACTACTGGCGAGCAGTACTTC,CASNSYGTTGEQYF,TRBV27,TRBJ2-7,few,TRBD2
TGTGCCTGGAACGTAGTGCGGGGAAATGAAAAACTGTTTTTT,CAWNVVRGNEKLFF,TRBV30,TRBJ1-4,.,.
TGTGCCAGCAGCGCCGTACAGGGGGATTACGAGCAGTACTTC,CASSAVQGDYEQYF,TRBV5-4,TRBJ2-7,.,TRBD1
TGTGCCAGCAGCTTAGAGGCAGGGGACAATTCACCCCTCCACTTT,CASSLEAGDNSPLHF,TRBV7-3,TRBJ1-6,.,.
TGTGCCAGCAGCCCGTGGACAGAAGATTGGGGTAAGAACACTGAAGCTTTCTTT,CASSPWTEDWGKNTEAFF,TRBV14,TRBJ1-1,.,.
TGTGCCAGCAGTTTCCGGGGGACCTATGGCTACACCTTC,CASSFRGTYGYTF,TRBV27,TRBJ1-2,few,.
TGTGCCAGCTCACCCCCGACAGGGGCTAACACAGATACGCAGTATTTT,CASSPPTGANTDTQYF,TRBV18,TRBJ2-3,.,TRBD1
TGTGCCAGCAGCCAAGATCAGGGGACTAGCGGCTACAATGAGCAGTTCTTC,CASSQDQGTSGYNEQFF,TRBV4-2,TRBJ2-1,.,TRBD2
TGTGCCAGCAGTGAAGGGGACAGCCGAGAGACCCAGTACTTC,CASSEGDSRETQYF,TRBV6-1,TRBJ2-5,once,TRBD1
TGTGCCAGCAGTGGGACAGGGGTTTATCAGCCCCAGCATTTT,CASSGTGVYQPQHF,TRBV27,TRBJ1-5,.,TRBD1
TGTGCCAGTAGTCCCTGGACAGGGAATGCTGGCTACACCTTC,CASSPWTGNAGYTF,TRBV19,TRBJ1-2,.,TRBD1
TGTGCCAGCAGTCCAGGCATGGAGGGGTACGAGCAGTACTTC,CASSPGMEGYEQYF,TRBV27,TRBJ2-7,.,.
TGTGCCAGCAGCTCTCAACAGGGTATCGGCAATCAGCCCCAGCATTTT,CASSSQQGIGNQPQHF,TRBV7-9,TRBJ1-5,.,.
TGCGCCAGCAGCTTGGGGGCAGGGAACGAGCAGTACTTC,CASSLGAGNEQYF,TRBV5-1,TRBJ2-7,.,.
TGCGCCAGCAGCCAAGGACGACCGGGGGTTTACAATGAGCAGTTCTTC,CASSQGRPGVYNEQFF,TRBV4-1,TRBJ2-1,.,.
TGTGCCAGCTTTTGGCGGCTCGGGGGCTACACCTTC,CASFWRLGGYTF,TRBV28,TRBJ1-2,.,.
TGCGCCAGCAAATGGACAGGGGACACAGATACGCAGTATTTT,CASKWTGDTDTQYF,TRBV5-1,TRBJ2-3,.,TRBD1